This TCR beta chain was sequenced for a study of T-cell reconstitution after alpha-beta-depleted transplantation in children. The CDR3 has 15 amino acids. V gave up 4 bases and J gave up 2 bases, with 10 bases separating them. The germline V gene encodes CDR1 SGHRS and CDR2 YFSETQ. Preparation of the TCRbeta library was carried out with unique molecular identifiers. TCRdb re-derived calls from the PCR reads in MiXCR, one entry per CDR3 protein. The sample includes roughly 170,000 distinct CDR3 sequences, around 6.8% seen only once; the top ten take about 2.9%. Sequenced material: PBMCs from the stem cell graft donor, taken from the stem cell graft. The receptor was derived from a human donor who donated a stem cell graft to a child with Wiskott-Aldrich syndrome. V gene TRBV5-1 combines with J gene TRBJ2-6; D remains ambiguous. DNA of the CDR3: TGCGCCAGCAGCGACTCGCCGGCTGGGGCCAACGTCCTGACTTTC. This sequence encodes CASSDSPAGANVLTF. Variable domain in full (rest from reference TRBV5-1 and TRBJ2-6): KAGVTQTPRYLIKTRGQQVTLSCSPISGHRSVSWYQQTPGQGLQFLFEYFSETQRNKGNFPGRFSGRQFSNSRSEMNVSTLELGDSALYLCASSDSPAGANVLTFGAGSRLTVL.